Listed below are T cell receptor beta chains from one sample, sequenced in a study of T-cell reconstitution after alpha-beta-depleted transplantation in children. TCRdb ran MiXCR on the PCR reads and lists one entry per CDR3 protein. Counted here are over 400,000 distinct CDR3 sequences, around two fifths occurring once; the ten biggest clones make up 25% to 30%. Sequences were derived from PBMCs, sampled before TCRalphabeta/CD19-depleted stem cell transplant. The receptor set was obtained from a girl aged 2 to 10 with aplastic anemia, due to receive a stem cell transplant. CDR3s include the opening cysteine and the closing phenylalanine or tryptophan. D genes are given only for firm matches. Part of the rows lack a size; the others show once, few, many or a class for expanded clones.

d_call	v_call	j_call	clone_size	cdr3_aa	cdr3_nt
NA	TRBV25-1	TRBJ1-1	NA	CASSTSGLNTEAFF	TGTGCCAGCTCTACGAGTGGGTTGAACACTGAAGCTTTCTTT
NA	TRBV6-5	TRBJ1-5	NA	CASSSGGPQPQHF	TGTGCCAGCAGTTCGGGGGGCCCCCAGCCCCAGCATTTT
TRBD2	TRBV20-1	TRBJ2-1	NA	CSAMRAGEVNEQFF	TGCAGTGCTATGAGGGCGGGAGAGGTAAATGAGCAGTTCTTC
NA	TRBV20-1	TRBJ2-5	NA	CSASPTAETQYF	TGCAGTGCTAGCCCGACAGCGGAGACCCAGTACTTC
NA	TRBV12-3/TRBV12-4	TRBJ1-1	NA	CASSVEIMNTEAIF	TGTGCCAGCAGCGTCGAGATAATGAACACTGAAGCTATCTTT
NA	TRBV18	TRBJ2-7	NA	CASSPDTSGEQYF	TGTGCCAGCTCACCAGACACCTCGGGGGAGCAGTACTTC
NA	TRBV20-1	TRBJ1-5	NA	CSAKDREQPQHF	TGCAGTGCTAAGGACAGAGAGCAGCCCCAGCATTTT
NA	TRBV7-9	TRBJ2-2	few	CASSLILTGATTGELFF	TGTGCCAGCAGCTTAATTTTAACGGGAGCGACCACCGGGGAGCTGTTTTTT
NA	TRBV29-1	TRBJ1-1	NA	CSVETPVPNTEAFF	TGCAGCGTCGAAACTCCAGTCCCGAACACTGAAGCTTTCTTT
TRBD2	TRBV6-1	TRBJ2-5	few	CASSGLSGTPGETQYF	TGTGCCAGCAGTGGACTGAGCGGGACCCCCGGAGAGACCCAGTACTTC
TRBD2	TRBV20-1	TRBJ2-3	NA	CSARGVAGVWTDTQYF	TGCAGTGCTAGAGGGGTAGCGGGAGTTTGGACAGATACGCAGTATTTT
NA	TRBV5-1	TRBJ1-4	many	CASSLAPLAKEKLFF	TGCGCCAGCAGCTTGGCCCCACTCGCGAAGGAAAAACTGTTTTTT
NA	TRBV5-1	TRBJ1-1	few	CASSLQAAGDTEAFF	TGCGCCAGCAGCTTGCAGGCAGCCGGGGACACTGAAGCTTTCTTT
TRBD1	TRBV6-5	TRBJ1-6	NA	CASSSGQGVWNSPLHF	TGTGCCAGCAGTTCCGGACAGGGGGTGTGGAATTCACCCCTCCACTTT
NA	TRBV7-9	TRBJ2-7	NA	CATSPGDKPYEQYF	TGTGCCACGAGCCCCGGGGACAAGCCCTACGAGCAGTACTTC
NA	TRBV20-1	TRBJ1-1	once	CSARDPRQANTEAFF	TGCAGTGCTAGAGATCCAAGGCAGGCGAACACTGAAGCTTTCTTT
NA	TRBV7-3	TRBJ2-6	few	CASSRPGRGANVLTF	TGTGCCAGCAGTCGGCCGGGACGCGGGGCCAACGTCCTGACTTTC
NA	TRBV6-6	TRBJ2-1	NA	CAEGGGNEQFF	TGTGCCGAAGGGGGGGGCAATGAGCAGTTCTTC
NA	TRBV7-2	TRBJ1-2	NA	CASSLNYRNGYGYTF	TGTGCCAGCAGCTTAAATTATAGGAACGGCTATGGCTACACCTTC
NA	TRBV12-3/TRBV12-4	TRBJ2-7	NA	CASSLRGVSYEQYF	TGTGCCAGCAGTTTACGGGGCGTAAGCTACGAGCAGTACTTC
TRBD2	TRBV7-3	TRBJ2-1	NA	CASSPTLLAGKPMGDEQFF	TGTGCCAGCAGCCCAACTTTACTAGCGGGAAAGCCTATGGGGGATGAGCAGTTCTTC
TRBD1	TRBV20-1	TRBJ1-5	few	CSARKVSGGPTSQHF	TGCAGTGCTAGAAAAGTGTCAGGGGGTCCGACTTCACAGCATTTT
TRBD2	TRBV12-3/TRBV12-4	TRBJ2-1	many	CASSPPGTSGNNEQFF	TGTGCCAGCAGCCCCCCCGGGACTAGCGGGAACAATGAGCAGTTCTTC
TRBD2	TRBV6-5	TRBJ2-1	few	CASSSGTSGSSENEQFF	TGTGCCAGCAGTTCCGGGACTAGCGGGAGTTCAGAAAATGAGCAGTTCTTC
TRBD1	TRBV12-3/TRBV12-4	TRBJ1-5	few	CASSPPGQGASQPQHF	TGTGCCAGCAGCCCTCCGGGACAGGGGGCAAGTCAGCCCCAGCATTTT
NA	TRBV30	TRBJ1-5	few	CAWSVRGNQPQHF	TGTGCCTGGAGTGTACGTGGCAATCAGCCCCAGCATTTT
TRBD2	TRBV19	TRBJ2-1	NA	CASSPQSTSGYSYNEQFF	TGTGCCAGTAGTCCTCAATCGACTAGCGGGTACTCCTACAATGAGCAGTTCTTC
NA	TRBV12-3/TRBV12-4	TRBJ1-3	NA	CASSEQNTGNTIYF	TGTGCCAGCAGTGAGCAGAACACTGGAAACACCATATATTTT
NA	TRBV12-3/TRBV12-4	TRBJ2-1	many	CASSRTMNSEQFF	TGTGCCAGCAGTCGGACTATGAACTCTGAGCAGTTCTTC
TRBD2	TRBV7-6	TRBJ2-1	NA	CASSLGSGLAGDEQFF	TGTGCCAGCAGCTTAGGTTCTGGACTAGCGGGAGATGAGCAGTTCTTC
NA	TRBV6-2/TRBV6-3	TRBJ2-7	few	CASSYSTTYEQYF	TGTGCCAGCAGTTACTCTACTACCTACGAGCAGTACTTC
TRBD1	TRBV28	TRBJ1-5	many	CASSLTGESNQPQHF	TGTGCCAGCAGCCTCACAGGGGAAAGCAATCAGCCCCAGCATTTT
TRBD2	TRBV7-3	TRBJ2-3	once	CASGGPAERGLAGGSDTQYF	TGTGCCAGCGGCGGCCCCGCGGAGCGAGGACTAGCGGGGGGTTCCGATACGCAGTATTTT
NA	TRBV28	TRBJ2-5	NA	CASSLVGGTGGETQYF	TGTGCCAGCAGTTTAGTAGGAGGGACGGGTGGAGAGACCCAGTACTTC
TRBD2	TRBV27	TRBJ2-3	few	CASSLRSGLAGDLDTQYF	TGTGCCAGCAGTTTAAGGTCCGGACTAGCGGGAGATTTGGATACGCAGTATTTT
NA	TRBV12-3/TRBV12-4	TRBJ2-2	many	CASSLSGGNTGELFF	TGTGCCAGCAGTTTATCAGGAGGGAACACCGGGGAGCTGTTTTTT
NA	TRBV20-1	TRBJ2-1	NA	CSAQNRAPYNEQFF	TGCAGTGCCCAAAACAGGGCGCCATACAATGAGCAGTTCTTC
TRBD1	TRBV12-3/TRBV12-4	TRBJ1-2	NA	CASSLRTGINYGYTF	TGTGCCAGCAGTTTAAGGACAGGGATTAACTATGGCTACACCTTC
TRBD1	TRBV20-1	TRBJ2-7	NA	CSARDLDRGSYEQYF	TGCAGTGCTAGAGATCTGGACAGGGGGTCCTACGAGCAGTACTTC
NA	TRBV10-3	TRBJ2-7	many	CAISVSTGSSGYEQYF	TGTGCCATCAGTGTGTCAACAGGGTCCTCAGGATACGAGCAGTACTTC
NA	TRBV28	TRBJ2-6	many	CASTTHSGANVLTF	TGTGCCAGCACCACGCACTCTGGGGCCAACGTCCTGACTTTC
NA	TRBV12-3/TRBV12-4	TRBJ1-5	NA	CASSWGSQPQHF	TGTGCCAGCAGTTGGGGTAGCCAGCCCCAGCATTTT